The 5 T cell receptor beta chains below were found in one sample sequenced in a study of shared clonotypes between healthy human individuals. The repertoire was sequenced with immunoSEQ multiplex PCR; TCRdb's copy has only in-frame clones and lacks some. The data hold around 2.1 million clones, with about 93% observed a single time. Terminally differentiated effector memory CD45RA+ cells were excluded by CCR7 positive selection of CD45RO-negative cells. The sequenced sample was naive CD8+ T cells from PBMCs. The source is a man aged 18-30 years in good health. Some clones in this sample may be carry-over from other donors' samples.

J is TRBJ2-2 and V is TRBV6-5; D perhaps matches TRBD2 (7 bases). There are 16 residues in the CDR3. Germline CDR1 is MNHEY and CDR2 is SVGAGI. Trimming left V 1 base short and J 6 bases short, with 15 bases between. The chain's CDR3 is CASSYWGGESPGELFF. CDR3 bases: TGTGCCAGCAGTTACTGGGGGGGCGAGTCTCCCGGGGAGCTGTTTTTT.

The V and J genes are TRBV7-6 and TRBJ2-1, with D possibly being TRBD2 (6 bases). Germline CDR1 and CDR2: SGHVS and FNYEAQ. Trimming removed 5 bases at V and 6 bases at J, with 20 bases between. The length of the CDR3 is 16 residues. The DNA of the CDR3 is TGTGCCAGCAGCCACCTTGCTAGCGTACCCTTCAATGAGCAGTTCTTC. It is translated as CASSHLASVPFNEQFF. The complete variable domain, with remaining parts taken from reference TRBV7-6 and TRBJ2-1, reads GAGVSQSPRYKVTKRGQDVALRCDPISGHVSLYWYRQALGQGPEFLTYFNYEAQQDKSGLPNDRFSAERPEGSISTLTIQRTEQRDSAMYRCASSHLASVPFNEQFFGPGTRLTVL.

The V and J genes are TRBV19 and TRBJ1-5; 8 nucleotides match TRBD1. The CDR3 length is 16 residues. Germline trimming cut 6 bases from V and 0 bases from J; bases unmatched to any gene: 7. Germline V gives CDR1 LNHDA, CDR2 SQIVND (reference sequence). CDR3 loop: CASRQDRGYSNQPQHF. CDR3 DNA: TGTGCCAGTAGACAAGACAGGGGCTATAGCAATCAGCCCCAGCATTTT. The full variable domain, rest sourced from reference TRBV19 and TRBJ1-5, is DGGITQSPKYLFRKEGQNVTLSCEQNLNHDAMYWYRQDPGQGLRLIYYSQIVNDFQKGDIAEGYSVSREKKESFPLTVTSAQKNPTAFYLCASRQDRGYSNQPQHFGDGTRLSIL.

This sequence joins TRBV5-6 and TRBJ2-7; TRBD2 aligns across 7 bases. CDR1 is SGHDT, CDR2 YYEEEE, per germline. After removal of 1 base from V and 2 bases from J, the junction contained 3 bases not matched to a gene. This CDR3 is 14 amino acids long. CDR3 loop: CASSLREAPYEQYF. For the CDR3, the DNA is TGTGCCAGCAGCTTGCGGGAGGCCCCCTACGAGCAGTACTTC.

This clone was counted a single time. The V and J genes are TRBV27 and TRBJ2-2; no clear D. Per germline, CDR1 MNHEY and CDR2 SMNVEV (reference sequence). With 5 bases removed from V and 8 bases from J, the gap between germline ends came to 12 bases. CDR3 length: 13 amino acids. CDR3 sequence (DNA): TGTGCCAGCAGTCCTCGTTATGGTGGGGAGCTGTTTTTT. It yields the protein CASSPRYGGELFF.